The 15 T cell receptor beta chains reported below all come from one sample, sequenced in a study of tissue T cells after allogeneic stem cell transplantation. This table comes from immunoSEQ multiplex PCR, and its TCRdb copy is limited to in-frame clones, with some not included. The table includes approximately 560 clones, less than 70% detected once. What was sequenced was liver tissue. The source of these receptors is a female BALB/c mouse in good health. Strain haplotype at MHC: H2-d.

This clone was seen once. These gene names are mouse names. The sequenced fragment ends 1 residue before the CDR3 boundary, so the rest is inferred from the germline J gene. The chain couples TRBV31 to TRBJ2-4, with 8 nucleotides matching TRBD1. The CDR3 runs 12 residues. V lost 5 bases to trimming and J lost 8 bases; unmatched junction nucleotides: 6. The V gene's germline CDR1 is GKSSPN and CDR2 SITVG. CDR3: CAWESGGVTLYF. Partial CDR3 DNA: TGTGCCTGGGAGTCAGGGGGCGTCACCTTGTAC.

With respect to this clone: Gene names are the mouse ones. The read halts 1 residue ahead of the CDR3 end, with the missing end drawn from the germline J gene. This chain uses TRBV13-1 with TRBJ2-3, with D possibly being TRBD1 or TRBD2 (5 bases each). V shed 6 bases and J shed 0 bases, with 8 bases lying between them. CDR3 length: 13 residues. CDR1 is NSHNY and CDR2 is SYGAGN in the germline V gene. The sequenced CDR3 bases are TGTGCCAGCAAAAGGGACAGTGCAGAAACGCTGTAT. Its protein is CASKRDSAETLY. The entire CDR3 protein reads CASKRDSAETLYF.

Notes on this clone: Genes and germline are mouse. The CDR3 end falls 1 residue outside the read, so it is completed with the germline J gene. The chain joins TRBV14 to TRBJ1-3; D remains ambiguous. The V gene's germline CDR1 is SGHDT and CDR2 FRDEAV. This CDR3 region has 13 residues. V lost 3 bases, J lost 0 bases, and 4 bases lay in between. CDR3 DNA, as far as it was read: TGTGCCAGCAGTTCCAATTCTGGAAATACGCTCTAT. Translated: CASSSNSGNTLY. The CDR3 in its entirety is CASSSNSGNTLYF.

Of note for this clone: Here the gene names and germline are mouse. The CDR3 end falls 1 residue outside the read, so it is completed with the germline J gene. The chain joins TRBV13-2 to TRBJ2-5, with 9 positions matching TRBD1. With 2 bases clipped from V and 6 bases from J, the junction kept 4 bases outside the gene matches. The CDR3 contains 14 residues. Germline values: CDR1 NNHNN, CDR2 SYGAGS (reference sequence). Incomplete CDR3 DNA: TGTGCCAGCGGTGACCCCGGGACAGGGGACACCCAGTAC. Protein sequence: CASGDPGTGDTQY. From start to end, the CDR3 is CASGDPGTGDTQYF.

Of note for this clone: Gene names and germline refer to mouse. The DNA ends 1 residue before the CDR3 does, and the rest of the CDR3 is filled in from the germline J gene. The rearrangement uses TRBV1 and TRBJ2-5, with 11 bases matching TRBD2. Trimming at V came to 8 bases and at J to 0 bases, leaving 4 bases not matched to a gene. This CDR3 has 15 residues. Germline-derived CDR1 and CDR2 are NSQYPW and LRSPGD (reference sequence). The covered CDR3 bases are TGCACCTGCCGACTGGGGGGGATTAACCAAGACACCCAGTAC. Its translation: CTCRLGGINQDTQY. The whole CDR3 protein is CTCRLGGINQDTQYF.

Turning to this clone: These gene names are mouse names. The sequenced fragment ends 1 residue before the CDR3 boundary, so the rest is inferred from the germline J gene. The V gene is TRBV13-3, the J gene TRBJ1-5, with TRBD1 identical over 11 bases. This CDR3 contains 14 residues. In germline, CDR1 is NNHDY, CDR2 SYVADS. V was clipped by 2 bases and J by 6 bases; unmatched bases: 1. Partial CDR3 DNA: TGTGCCAGCAGTGACGGGACAGGGGGCCAGGCTCCGCTT. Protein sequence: CASSDGTGGQAPL. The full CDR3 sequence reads CASSDGTGGQAPLF. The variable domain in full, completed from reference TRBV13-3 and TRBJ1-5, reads EAAVTQSPRSKVAVTGGKVTLSCHQTNNHDYMYWYRQDTGHGLRLIHYSYVADSTEKGDIPDGYKASRPSQENFSLILELASLSQTAVYFCASSDGTGGQAPLFGEGTRLSVL.

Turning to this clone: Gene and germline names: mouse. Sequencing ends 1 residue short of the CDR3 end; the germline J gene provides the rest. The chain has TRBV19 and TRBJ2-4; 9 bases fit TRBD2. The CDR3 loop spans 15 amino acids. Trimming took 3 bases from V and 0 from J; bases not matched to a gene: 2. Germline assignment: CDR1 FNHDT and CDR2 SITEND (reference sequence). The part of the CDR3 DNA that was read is TGTGCCAGCAGTACCTGGGGGGGTAGTCAAAACACCTTGTAC. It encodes CASSTWGGSQNTLY. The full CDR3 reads CASSTWGGSQNTLYF.

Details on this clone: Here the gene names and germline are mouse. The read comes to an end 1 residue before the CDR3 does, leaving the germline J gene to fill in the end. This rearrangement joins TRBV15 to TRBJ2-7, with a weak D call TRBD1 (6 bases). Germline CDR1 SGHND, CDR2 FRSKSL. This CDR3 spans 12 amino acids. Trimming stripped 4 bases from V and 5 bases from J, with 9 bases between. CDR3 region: CASSSTGNEQYF. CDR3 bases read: TGTGCCAGCAGTTCAACAGGGAATGAACAGTAC.

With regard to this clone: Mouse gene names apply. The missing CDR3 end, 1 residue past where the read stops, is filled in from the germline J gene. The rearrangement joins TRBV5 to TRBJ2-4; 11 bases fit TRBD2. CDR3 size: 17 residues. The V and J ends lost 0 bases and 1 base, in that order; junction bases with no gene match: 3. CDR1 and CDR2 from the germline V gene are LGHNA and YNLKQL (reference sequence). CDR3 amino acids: CASSQETGGAGQNTLYF. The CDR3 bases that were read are TGTGCCAGCAGCCAAGAAACTGGGGGGGCGGGTCAAAACACCTTGTAC.

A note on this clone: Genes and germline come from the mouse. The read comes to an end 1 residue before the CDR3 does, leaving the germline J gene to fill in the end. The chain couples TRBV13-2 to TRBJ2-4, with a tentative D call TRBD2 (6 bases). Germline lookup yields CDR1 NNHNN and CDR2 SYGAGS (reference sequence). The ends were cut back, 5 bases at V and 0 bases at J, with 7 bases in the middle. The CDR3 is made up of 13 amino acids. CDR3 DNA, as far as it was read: TGTGCCAGCGGACTGGGTAGTCAAAACACCTTGTAC. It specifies CASGLGSQNTLY. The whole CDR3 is CASGLGSQNTLYF.

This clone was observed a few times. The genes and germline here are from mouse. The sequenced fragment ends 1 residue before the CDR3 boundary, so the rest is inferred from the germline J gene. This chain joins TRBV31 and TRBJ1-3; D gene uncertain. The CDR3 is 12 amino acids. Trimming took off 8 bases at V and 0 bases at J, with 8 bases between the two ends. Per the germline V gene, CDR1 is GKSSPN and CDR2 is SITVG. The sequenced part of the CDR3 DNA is TGTGCCGTGGGGAGTTCTGGAAATACGCTCTAT. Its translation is CAVGSSGNTLY. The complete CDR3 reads CAVGSSGNTLYF.

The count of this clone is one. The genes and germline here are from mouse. The CDR3 reads CASGDADWDYAEQFF. CDR3 bases read: TGTGCCAGCGGTGATGCGGACTGGGACTATGCTGAGCAGTTC. The chain couples TRBV13-2 to TRBJ2-1, with 8 bases identical to TRBD2. The CDR3 end lies 1 residue beyond the end of the read and is filled in from the germline J gene. Per germline, CDR1 NNHNN and CDR2 SYGAGS (reference sequence). With 0 bases clipped from V and 2 bases from J, the junction kept 1 base outside the gene matches. This CDR3 has 15 amino acids.

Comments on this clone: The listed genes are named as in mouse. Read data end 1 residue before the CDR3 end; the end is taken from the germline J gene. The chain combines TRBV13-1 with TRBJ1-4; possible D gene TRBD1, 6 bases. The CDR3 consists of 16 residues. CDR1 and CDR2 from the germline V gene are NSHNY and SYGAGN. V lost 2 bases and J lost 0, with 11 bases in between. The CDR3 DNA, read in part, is TGTGCCAGCAGTGAGGAGGGGGGAATTTCCAACGAAAGATTATTT. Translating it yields CASSEEGGISNERLF. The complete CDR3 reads CASSEEGGISNERLFF.

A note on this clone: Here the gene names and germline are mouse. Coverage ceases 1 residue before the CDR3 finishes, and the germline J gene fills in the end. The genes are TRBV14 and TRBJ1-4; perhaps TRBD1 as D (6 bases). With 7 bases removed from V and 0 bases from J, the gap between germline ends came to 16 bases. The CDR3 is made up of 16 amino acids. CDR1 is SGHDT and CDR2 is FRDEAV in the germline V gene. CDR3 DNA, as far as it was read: TGTGCCAGCCCCACCGGGACAATTATTTCCAACGAAAGATTATTT. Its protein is CASPTGTIISNERLF. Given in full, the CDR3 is CASPTGTIISNERLFF.

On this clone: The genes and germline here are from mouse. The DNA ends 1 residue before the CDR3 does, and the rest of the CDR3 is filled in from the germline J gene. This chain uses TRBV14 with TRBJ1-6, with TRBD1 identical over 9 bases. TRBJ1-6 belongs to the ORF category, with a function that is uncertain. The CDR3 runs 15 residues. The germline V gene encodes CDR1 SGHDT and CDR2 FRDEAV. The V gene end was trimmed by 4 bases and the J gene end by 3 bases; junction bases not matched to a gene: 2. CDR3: CASSPTGGYNSPLYF. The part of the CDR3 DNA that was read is TGTGCCAGCAGTCCGACAGGGGGCTATAATTCGCCCCTCTAC.